This T cell receptor (beta chain) was recovered during a study of early T cells in non-severe SARS-CoV-2 infection (dated by TCRdb to the early 2020s). Study-level background: Bulk RNA from unsorted whole blood was used for TCR sequencing, so alpha and beta chains could not be paired. Beyond this particular receptor, the publication reports: VDJdb matching was skewed toward anti-spike CD8 responses, so virus-specific expansions were likely underestimated and private and CD4 specificities were missed.

Libraries were made using 5' RACE. Sequencing was carried out with a NextSeq 500. The TCR library protocol attached unique molecular identifiers to individual cDNA molecules to correct for sequencing error and PCR bias. Both TCR alpha and beta chains were sequenced, and tight co-correlation was observed between alpha and beta sequence abundances in each sample. Per the source publication's procedure: Decombinator V4 was used to perform V gene, J gene and CDR3 annotation of TCR sequences. Expanded TCRs were defined as changing significantly between any two time points under a Poisson model with p below 0.0001. TCR abundances were normalised to the total number of TCRs sequenced in each sample and reported as counts per million. MAIT TCRs were defined by TRAV1-2 paired with TRAJ12, TRAJ20 or TRAJ33, and iNKT TCRs by TRAV10 paired with TRAJ18. VDJdb, accessed on 1 November 2021, was searched for TCRs annotated for CMV, EBV and SARS-CoV-2, and TCRs annotated for more than one antigen were excluded. TCRdb took the public reads, trimmed them with fastp at Q25, ran MiXCR for clone calling and kept in-frame beta chains. A single entry per CDR3 protein holds the most common genes and DNA from its merged rows. In this record, the V and J calls reflect TCRdb's handling and not the investigators' own analysis. This sample has about 80,000 distinct CDR3 sequences in its table, and roughly 13% of those were observed once. Around 1.2% of the sample lies in the top ten.

CDR1 is given as DFQATT and CDR2 as SNEGSKA, both from the germline V gene (reference sequence). The CDR3 measures 15 amino acids from cysteine to phenylalanine. Only CDR3 DNA remains: 45 bases, in frame from the first base. Here V drops 4 bases and J drops 6 bases, and the junction holds 11 bases not matched to any gene. Set within a cohort of healthcare workers in London, UK, this nested case-control study involved weekly PCR testing of nasopharyngeal swabs along with blood sampling. Between 23 and 31 March 2020, the week of the UK lockdown, healthcare workers were enrolled and then followed up weekly for as long as 16 weeks. This clonotype was found a few times. The antigen it recognizes is unknown. No much larger clone is present one base from it, and per-base qualities are unavailable.

This chain is built from TRBV20-1 and TRBJ2-5, and 10 bases in between align with TRBD2. The clonotype was recovered from an adult who was a healthcare worker with PCR-confirmed SARS-CoV-2 infection or an uninfected control (not recorded which). The sequenced sample consisted of whole blood. CDR3 protein: CSATTERGGRKTQYF. The nucleotides are TGCAGTGCTACGACTGAGCGGGGGGGCCGTAAGACCCAGTACTTC.